The 12 T cell receptor beta chains reported below all come from one sample, sequenced in a study of blood T cells in healthy people across ages. Sample-barcoded 5' priming and a J-beta primer mix drove a second PCR of roughly 7 to 11 cycles. In TCRdb, the 5' RACE reads were re-called with MiXCR into one record per CDR3 protein. The repertoire holds some 900,000 distinct CDR3 sequences, with under 35% as singletons. Sequencing was done on a sample of blood. The receptors were gathered from a woman aged 80 or over in good health.

This clonotype was picked up many times. The chain combines TRBV4-3 with TRBJ2-7; no reliable D call. Trimming shortened V by 0 bases and J by 5 bases, and 14 bases separated the two germline ends. This CDR3 is 15 amino acids long. Looked up from germline, CDR1 is LGHNA and CDR2 is YSLEER. For the CDR3, the DNA is TGCGCCAGCAGCCAAGATGGCGAAGGGTACGACGAGCAGTACTTC. Its translation: CASSQDGEGYDEQYF.

Details on this clonotype: A much larger clone lies a single base off, so this may be a read error. In nucleotides, the CDR3 is TGCAGCGTTGACCGGGCGGGGGCCTACAATGAGCAGTACTTC. This gives the protein CSVDRAGAYNEQYF. V usage is TRBV29-1 and J usage is TRBJ2-7; weak D call: TRBD2 (7 bases). The CDR3 totals 14 residues. Trimming left V 3 bases short and J 7 bases short, with 19 bases between. CDR1 and CDR2 (germline): SQVTM, ANQGSEA.

The chain has TRBV10-3 and TRBJ1-1; 9 bases agree with TRBD1. CDR3 length: 14 residues. Germline lookup yields CDR1 ENHRY and CDR2 SYGVKD. V lost 4 bases, J lost 1 base, and 1 base stayed unmatched. The CDR3 sequence: CAISVDRGNTEAFF. The CDR3 DNA reads TGTGCCATCAGTGTGGACAGGGGGAACACTGAAGCTTTCTTT.

This rearrangement joins TRBV10-3 to TRBJ1-5, with 7 bases fitting TRBD1. V lost 8 bases to trimming and J lost 3 bases; unmatched junction nucleotides: 7. CDR1 and CDR2 from the germline V gene are ENHRY and SYGVKD. The CDR3 contains 14 residues. The CDR3 is CAIATGTDNQPQHF. The DNA for the CDR3 is TGTGCCATCGCGACCGGGACAGACAATCAGCCCCAGCATTTT.

This clonotype was observed a few times. This chain connects TRBV3-1 to TRBJ2-5, with 13 bases identical to TRBD2. After removal of 2 bases from V and 13 bases from J, the junction contained 4 bases not matched to a gene. This CDR3 contains 13 residues. CDR1 LGHDT and CDR2 YNNKEL come from the germline V gene (reference sequence). CDR3 in DNA: TGTGCCAGCAGCCAAACCAGACTAGCGGGGGGGTACTTC. It specifies CASSQTRLAGGYF.

The chain is built from TRBV7-2 and TRBJ1-1, with D perhaps TRBD1 (6 bases). Trimming took off 1 base at V and 7 bases at J, with 28 bases between the two ends. Looked up from germline, CDR1 is SGHTA and CDR2 is FQGNSA. The CDR3 loop spans 19 amino acids. CDR3: CASSLVQGLGRILTVEAFF. DNA for the CDR3: TGTGCCAGCAGCTTAGTTCAGGGGTTGGGCCGGATACTTACCGTTGAAGCTTTCTTT.

This clonotype was counted many times. The J gene is TRBJ2-3, the V gene TRBV20-1; no definite D call. The CDR3 runs 15 residues. Germline-derived CDR1 and CDR2 are DFQATT and SNEGSKA (reference sequence). V was trimmed by 5 bases and J by 2 bases, leaving 17 bases between them. The CDR3 here is CSAGKSTIPTDTQYF. CDR3 DNA sequence: TGCAGTGCTGGCAAGAGCACGATCCCCACAGATACGCAGTATTTT.

There are many counts of this clonotype. V usage is TRBV10-3 and J usage is TRBJ2-1; TRBD1 is a possible D gene (5 bases). Trimming stripped 5 bases from V and 7 bases from J, with 24 bases between. This CDR3 region has 17 residues. Germline CDR1 is ENHRY and CDR2 is SYGVKD. CDR3 coding DNA: TGTGCCATCAGTCTAGACAAGGGGCTCTCCCCCGGTAATGAGCAGTTCTTC. As protein: CAISLDKGLSPGNEQFF.

The chain employs TRBV23-1 and TRBJ2-7; 8 nucleotides line up with TRBD2. TRBV23-1 is known as an ORF, though its function is uncertain. Trimming cost V 6 bases and J 3 bases; bases outside gene matches: 7. The CDR3 spans 14 residues. The chain's CDR3 is CASRDREGDYEQYF. The CDR3 DNA is TGCGCCAGCAGGGACCGGGAGGGGGACTACGAGCAGTACTTC.

This clonotype was counted between two and nine times. V usage is TRBV6-6 and J usage is TRBJ1-2; TRBD1 is a possible D gene (5 bases). Per the germline V gene, CDR1 is MNHNY and CDR2 is SVGAGI (reference sequence). This CDR3 is built from 14 residues. The V gene lost 8 bases and the J gene lost 3 bases, with 16 bases spanning the gap. The CDR3 reads CASVLGGSDYGYTF. The CDR3 nucleotides read TGTGCCAGCGTACTGGGGGGGAGTGACTATGGCTACACCTTC.

This clonotype was counted at least ten times. The V and J genes are TRBV7-2 and TRBJ2-7, with 8 bases identical to TRBD1. J gave up 6 bases and V 2 bases, and 9 bases lay outside the gene matches. The CDR3 length is 15 residues. Germline assignment: CDR1 SGHTA and CDR2 FQGNSA. The CDR3 loop is CASSLSPTGALEQYF. The CDR3 nucleotides read TGTGCCAGCAGCTTATCCCCGACAGGGGCGCTCGAGCAGTACTTC. The full variable domain, rest sourced from reference TRBV7-2 and TRBJ2-7, is GAGVSQSPSNKVTEKGKDVELRCDPISGHTALYWYRQSLGQGLEFLIYFQGNSAPDKSGLPSDRFSAERTGGSVSTLTIQRTQQEDSAVYLCASSLSPTGALEQYFGPGTRLTVT.

At least ten counts were recorded for this clonotype. The J gene is TRBJ1-2, the V gene TRBV11-2, with D possibly being TRBD1 (5 bases). This CDR3 has 14 amino acids. The V and J ends lost 5 bases and 2 bases respectively, with 12 bases between them. The germline CDR1 and CDR2 sequences are SGHAT and FQNNGV. CDR3 amino acids: CASSRVQGNYGYTF. The CDR3 DNA follows: TGTGCCAGCAGCCGAGTCCAGGGAAACTATGGCTACACCTTC.